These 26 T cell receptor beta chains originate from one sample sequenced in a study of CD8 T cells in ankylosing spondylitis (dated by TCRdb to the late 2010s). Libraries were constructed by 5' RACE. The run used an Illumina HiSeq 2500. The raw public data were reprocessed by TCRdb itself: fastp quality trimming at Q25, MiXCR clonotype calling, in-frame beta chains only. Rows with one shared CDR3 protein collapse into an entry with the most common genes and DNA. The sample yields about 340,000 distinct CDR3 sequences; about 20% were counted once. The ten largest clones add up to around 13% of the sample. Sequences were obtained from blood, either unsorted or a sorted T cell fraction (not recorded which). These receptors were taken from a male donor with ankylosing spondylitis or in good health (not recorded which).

CDR3 sequence reads: CASSLLQGVYEQYF. CDR3 nucleotides: TGTGCCAGCAGCTTGCTACAGGGCGTCTACGAGCAGTACTTC. This chain joins TRBV5-6 and TRBJ2-7; D is possibly TRBD1 (6 bases). Germline V gene data show CDR1 as SGHDT and CDR2 as YYEEEE. This CDR3 spans 14 amino acids. Trimming shortened V by 1 base and J by 3 bases, and 11 bases separated the two germline ends. Based on the CDR3 plus reference TRBV5-6 and TRBJ2-7, the full variable domain is DAGVTQSPTHLIKTRGQQVTLRCSPKSGHDTVSWYQQALGQGPQFIFQYYEEEERQRGNFPDRFSGHQFPNYSSELNVNALLLGDSALYLCASSLLQGVYEQYFGPGTRLTVT.

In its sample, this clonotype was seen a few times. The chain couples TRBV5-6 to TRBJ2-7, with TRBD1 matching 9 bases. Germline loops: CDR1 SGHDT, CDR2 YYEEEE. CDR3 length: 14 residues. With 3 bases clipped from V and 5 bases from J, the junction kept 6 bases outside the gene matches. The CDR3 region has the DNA TGTGCCAGCAGCTCCCGGGACAGGGCCCACGAGCAGTACTTC. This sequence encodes CASSSRDRAHEQYF. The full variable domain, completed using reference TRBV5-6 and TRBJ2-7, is DAGVTQSPTHLIKTRGQQVTLRCSPKSGHDTVSWYQQALGQGPQFIFQYYEEEERQRGNFPDRFSGHQFPNYSSELNVNALLLGDSALYLCASSSRDRAHEQYFGPGTRLTVT.

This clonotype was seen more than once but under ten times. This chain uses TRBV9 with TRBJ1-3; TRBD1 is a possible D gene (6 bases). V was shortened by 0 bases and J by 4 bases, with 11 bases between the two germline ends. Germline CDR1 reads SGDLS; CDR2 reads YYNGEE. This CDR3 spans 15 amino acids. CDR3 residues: CASSVGATGGNTIYF. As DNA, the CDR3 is TGTGCCAGCAGCGTAGGAGCAACAGGGGGAAACACCATATATTTT.

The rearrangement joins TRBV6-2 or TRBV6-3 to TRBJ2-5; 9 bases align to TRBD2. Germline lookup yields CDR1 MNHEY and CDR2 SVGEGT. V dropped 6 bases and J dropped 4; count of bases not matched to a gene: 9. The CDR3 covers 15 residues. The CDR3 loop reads CASRPVVAGVETQYF. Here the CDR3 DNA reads TGTGCCAGCAGGCCCGTCGTAGCGGGGGTAGAGACCCAGTACTTC.

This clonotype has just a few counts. CDR3 DNA: TGCGCCAGCAGCCAAGTTCCCCAGGGCTCCTACGAGCAGTACTTC. Amino acids: CASSQVPQGSYEQYF. The chain carries TRBV4-1 and TRBJ2-7, with D possibly TRBD1 on 5 matching bases. Germline V gene data show CDR1 as MGHRA and CDR2 as YSYEKL. The V end lost 1 base, the J end lost 0 bases, and 10 bases lay between the germline ends. The CDR3 sequence is 15 residues long.

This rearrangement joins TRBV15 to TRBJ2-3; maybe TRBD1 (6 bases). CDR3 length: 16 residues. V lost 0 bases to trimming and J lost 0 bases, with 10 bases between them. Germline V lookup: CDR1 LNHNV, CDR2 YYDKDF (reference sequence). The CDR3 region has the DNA TGTGCCACCAGCAGAGACAGGGGAATTAGCACAGATACGCAGTATTTT. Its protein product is CATSRDRGISTDTQYF.

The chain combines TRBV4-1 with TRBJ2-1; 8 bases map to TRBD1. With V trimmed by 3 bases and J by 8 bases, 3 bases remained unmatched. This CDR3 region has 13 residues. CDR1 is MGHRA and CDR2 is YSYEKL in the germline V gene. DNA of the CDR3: TGCGCCAGCAGCCACGCAGGGGGCGATGAGCAGTTCTTC. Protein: CASSHAGGDEQFF.

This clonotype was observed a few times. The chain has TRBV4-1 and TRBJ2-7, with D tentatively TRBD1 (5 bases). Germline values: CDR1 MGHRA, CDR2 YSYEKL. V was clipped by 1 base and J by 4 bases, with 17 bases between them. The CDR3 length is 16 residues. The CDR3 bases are TGCGCCAGCAGCCAAGTTCATGCCGGGCAGGGTTACGAGCAGTACTTC. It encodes CASSQVHAGQGYEQYF.

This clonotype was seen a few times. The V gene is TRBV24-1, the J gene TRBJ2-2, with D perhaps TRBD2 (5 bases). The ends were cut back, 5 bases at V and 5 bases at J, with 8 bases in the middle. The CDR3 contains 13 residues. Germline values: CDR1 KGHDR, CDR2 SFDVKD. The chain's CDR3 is CATSVRETGELFF. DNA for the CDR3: TGTGCCACCAGTGTCCGGGAAACCGGGGAGCTGTTTTTT.

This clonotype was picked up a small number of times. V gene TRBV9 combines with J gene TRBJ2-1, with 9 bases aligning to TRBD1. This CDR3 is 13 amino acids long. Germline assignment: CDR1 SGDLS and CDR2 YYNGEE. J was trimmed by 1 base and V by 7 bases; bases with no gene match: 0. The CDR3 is CASGTGSYNEQFF. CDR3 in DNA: TGTGCCAGCGGGACAGGGTCCTACAATGAGCAGTTCTTC.

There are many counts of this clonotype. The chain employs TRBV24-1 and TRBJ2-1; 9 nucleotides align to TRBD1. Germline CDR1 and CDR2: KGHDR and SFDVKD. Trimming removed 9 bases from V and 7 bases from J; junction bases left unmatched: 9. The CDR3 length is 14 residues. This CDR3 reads CATSRTGATNEQFF. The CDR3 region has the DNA TGTGCCACCTCACGGACAGGGGCGACTAATGAGCAGTTCTTC.

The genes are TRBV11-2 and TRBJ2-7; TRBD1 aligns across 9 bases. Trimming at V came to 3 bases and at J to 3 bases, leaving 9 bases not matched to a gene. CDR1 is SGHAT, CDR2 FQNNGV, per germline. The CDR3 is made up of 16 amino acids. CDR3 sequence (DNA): TGTGCCAGCAGCTTCTTCACAGGGGGCGTGGGCTACGAGCAGTACTTC. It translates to CASSFFTGGVGYEQYF.

The CDR3 loop reads CASSYFRRGGDTQYF. CDR3 DNA: TGTGCCAGCAGTTACTTCCGACGGGGCGGGGATACGCAGTATTTT. This chain joins TRBV6-5 and TRBJ2-3, with D perhaps being TRBD1 or TRBD2 (5 bases each). Germline assignment: CDR1 MNHEY and CDR2 SVGAGI. The CDR3 contains 15 residues. With 1 base removed from V and 6 bases from J, the gap between germline ends came to 14 bases.

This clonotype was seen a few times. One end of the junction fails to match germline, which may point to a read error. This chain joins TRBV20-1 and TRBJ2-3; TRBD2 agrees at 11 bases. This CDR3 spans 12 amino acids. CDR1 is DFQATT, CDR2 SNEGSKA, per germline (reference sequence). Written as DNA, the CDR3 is TGCAGTACTAGCGGGGGTACAGATACGCAGTATTTT. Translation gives CSTSGGTDTQYF.

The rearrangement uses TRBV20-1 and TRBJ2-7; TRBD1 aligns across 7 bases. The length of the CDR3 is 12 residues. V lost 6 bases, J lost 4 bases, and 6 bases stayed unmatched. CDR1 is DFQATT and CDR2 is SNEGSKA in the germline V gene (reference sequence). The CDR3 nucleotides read TGCAGTGCCCCCCGACAGGGTTACGAGCAGTACTTC. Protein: CSAPRQGYEQYF.

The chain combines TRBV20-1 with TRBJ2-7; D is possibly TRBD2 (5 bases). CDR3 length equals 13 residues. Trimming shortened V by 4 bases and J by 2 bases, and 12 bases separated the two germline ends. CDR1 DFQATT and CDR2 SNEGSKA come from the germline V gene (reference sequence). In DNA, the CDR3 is TGCAGTGCTAAGTACGGGATGGCCTACGAGCAGTACTTC. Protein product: CSAKYGMAYEQYF.

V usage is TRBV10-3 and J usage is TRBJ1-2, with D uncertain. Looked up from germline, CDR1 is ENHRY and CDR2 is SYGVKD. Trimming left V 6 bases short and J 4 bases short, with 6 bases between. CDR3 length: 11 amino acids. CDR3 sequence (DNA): TGTGCCATCAGGCGGGTCTATGGCTACACCTTC. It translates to CAIRRVYGYTF.

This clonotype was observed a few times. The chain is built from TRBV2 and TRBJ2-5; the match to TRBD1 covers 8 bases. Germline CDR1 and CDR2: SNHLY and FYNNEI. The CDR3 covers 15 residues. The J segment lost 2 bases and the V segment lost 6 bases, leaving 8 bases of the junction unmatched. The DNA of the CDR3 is TGTGCCAGCAGACGACAGGGGTGGGTTCAAGAGACCCAGTACTTC. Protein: CASRRQGWVQETQYF.

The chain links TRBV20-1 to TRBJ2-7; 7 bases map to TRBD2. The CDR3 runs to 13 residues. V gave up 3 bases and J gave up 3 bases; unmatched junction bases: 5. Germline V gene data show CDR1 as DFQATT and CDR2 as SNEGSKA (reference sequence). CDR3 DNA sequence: TGCAGTGCTAGGAGAGCGGGGAACTACGAGCAGTACTTC. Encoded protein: CSARRAGNYEQYF.

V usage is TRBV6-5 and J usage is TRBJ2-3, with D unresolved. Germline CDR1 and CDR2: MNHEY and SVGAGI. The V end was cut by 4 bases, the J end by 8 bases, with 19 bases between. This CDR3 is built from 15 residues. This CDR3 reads CASSFSGPPRGTQYF. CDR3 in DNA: TGTGCCAGCAGTTTCTCGGGTCCCCCCCGCGGTACGCAGTATTTT.

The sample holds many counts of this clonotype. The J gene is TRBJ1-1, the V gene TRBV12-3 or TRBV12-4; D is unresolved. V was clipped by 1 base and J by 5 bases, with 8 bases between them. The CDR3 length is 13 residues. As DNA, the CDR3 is TGTGCCAGCAGTTTAGGGAGGGTTACTGAAGCTTTCTTT. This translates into CASSLGRVTEAFF.

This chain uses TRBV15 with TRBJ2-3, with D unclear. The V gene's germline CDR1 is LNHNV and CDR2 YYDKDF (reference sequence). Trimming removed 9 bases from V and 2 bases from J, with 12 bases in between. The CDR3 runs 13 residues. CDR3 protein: CATSPDFTDTQYF. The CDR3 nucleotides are TGTGCCACGTCACCCGATTTCACAGATACGCAGTATTTT.

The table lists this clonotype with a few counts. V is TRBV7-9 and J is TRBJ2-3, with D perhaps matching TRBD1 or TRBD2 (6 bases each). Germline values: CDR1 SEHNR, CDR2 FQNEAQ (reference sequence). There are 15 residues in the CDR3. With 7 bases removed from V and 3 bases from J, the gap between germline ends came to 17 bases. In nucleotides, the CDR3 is TGTGCCAGCATTAGGGGGGCTAGCTGGACAGATACGCAGTATTTT. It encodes CASIRGASWTDTQYF.

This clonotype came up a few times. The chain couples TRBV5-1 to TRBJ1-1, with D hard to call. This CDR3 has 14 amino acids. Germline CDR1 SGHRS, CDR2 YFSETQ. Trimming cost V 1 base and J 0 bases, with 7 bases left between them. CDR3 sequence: CASSLPELNTEAFF. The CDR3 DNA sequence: TGCGCCAGCAGCTTGCCAGAGTTGAACACTGAAGCTTTCTTT.

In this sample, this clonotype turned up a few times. CDR3 loop: CASSLAQTYEQYF. The DNA for the CDR3 is TGCGCCAGCAGCTTGGCACAGACCTACGAGCAGTACTTC. The rearrangement links TRBV5-1 to TRBJ2-7; D uncertain. With 0 bases removed from V and 2 bases from J, the gap between germline ends came to 6 bases. CDR3 length equals 13 residues. Per germline, CDR1 SGHRS and CDR2 YFSETQ.

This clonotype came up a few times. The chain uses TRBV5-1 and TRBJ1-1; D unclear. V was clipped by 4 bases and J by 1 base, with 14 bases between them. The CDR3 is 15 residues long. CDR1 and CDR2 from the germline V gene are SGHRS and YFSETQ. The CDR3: CASSHWPGRNTEAFF. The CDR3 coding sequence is TGCGCCAGCAGCCATTGGCCGGGGAGGAACACTGAAGCTTTCTTT.